Following are 9 T cell receptor beta chains from one sample sequenced in a study of shared clonotypes between healthy human individuals. The assay was immunoSEQ multiplex PCR, and TCRdb's table has in-frame clones only and misses some. Of millions of clones detected, approximately 95% appear once; the ten largest clones hold 0.39%. Sequenced material: naive CD4+ T cells from PBMCs. This sample's subset: CD45RA+ positively selected. Receptors were obtained from a man between 18 and 35 years old in good health. Some clones in this sample may be carry-over from other donors' samples.

The genes are TRBV27 and TRBJ2-1; D unclear. V was pared by 2 bases and J by 4 bases, with 12 bases between. Germline loops: CDR1 MNHEY, CDR2 SMNVEV (reference sequence). The CDR3 is 15 amino acids. The CDR3 DNA reads TGTGCCAGCAGTTTAGGGTCCGCCGGATACAATGAGCAGTTCTTC. Translation gives CASSLGSAGYNEQFF.

V and J are TRBV28 and TRBJ2-6; D not resolved. The CDR3 is 13 residues long. Germline V gene data show CDR1 as MDHEN and CDR2 as SYDVKM. V was trimmed by 2 bases and J by 8 bases, leaving 7 bases between them. The CDR3: CASSLIPPNVLTF. The CDR3, as DNA: TGTGCCAGCAGTTTAATCCCCCCCAACGTCCTGACTTTC.

The chain recombines TRBV28 with TRBJ1-2, with a tentative D call TRBD1 (6 bases). Trimming left V 2 bases short and J 2 bases short, with 15 bases between. Germline lookup yields CDR1 MDHEN and CDR2 SYDVKM. The CDR3 extends over 16 amino acids. The CDR3 DNA follows: TGTGCCAGCAGTTTACCGGGGGCAGCTGAAAACTATGGCTACACCTTC. It encodes CASSLPGAAENYGYTF.

There are a few counts of this clone. This chain joins TRBV19 and TRBJ2-2; 9 bases match TRBD2. The junction had 6 bases not matched to a gene; V was cut back by 3 bases and J by 4 bases. CDR3 length: 16 amino acids. CDR1 is LNHDA and CDR2 is SQIVND in the germline V gene (reference sequence). The DNA for the CDR3 is TGTGCCAGTAGTATCGAAGCGGGAGGCGCCACCGGGGAGCTGTTTTTT. This gives the protein CASSIEAGGATGELFF.

Notes on this clone: Different DNA sequences within this sample yield the same CDR3. The chain joins TRBV5-1 to TRBJ2-7; 10 nucleotides match TRBD2. Germline V gives CDR1 SGHRS, CDR2 YFSETQ. The V gene end was trimmed by 0 bases and the J gene end by 3 bases; junction bases not matched to a gene: 3. The CDR3 runs to 15 residues. CDR3 protein: CASSLVVAGGYEQYF. DNA for the CDR3: TGCGCCAGCAGCTTGGTGGTAGCGGGAGGCTACGAGCAGTACTTC.

The rearrangement joins TRBV20-1 to TRBJ2-7; no definite D call. The V and J ends lost 6 bases and 6 bases respectively, with 12 bases between them. The CDR3 length is 11 residues. Germline CDR1 reads DFQATT; CDR2 reads SNEGSKA (reference sequence). The CDR3 DNA is TGCAGTGCCCAAGGGCGTGGCGAGCAGTACTTC. Protein sequence: CSAQGRGEQYF.

The rearrangement joins TRBV10-3 to TRBJ1-5; weak D call: TRBD1 (5 bases). With 10 bases removed from V and 5 bases from J, the gap between germline ends came to 15 bases. This CDR3 has 13 residues. CDR1 and CDR2 (germline): ENHRY, SYGVKD. The CDR3 DNA reads as TGTGCCACTTCGCAGGGACGGGATCAGCCCCAGCATTTT. This gives the protein CATSQGRDQPQHF.

The rearrangement joins TRBV29-1 to TRBJ2-7; D may match TRBD1 or TRBD2 (5 bases each). The CDR3 is made up of 14 amino acids. In germline, CDR1 is SQVTM, CDR2 ANQGSEA. V was cut by 7 bases and J by 1 base, with 17 bases left in between. The CDR3 DNA reads as TGCAGCGGGTCGCTGGGGGTGGGGTCCTACGAGCAGTACTTC. Its translation is CSGSLGVGSYEQYF.

This chain links TRBV28 with TRBJ1-5, with unresolved D. Trimming took 5 bases from V and 7 from J, leaving 18 bases between them. This CDR3 has 15 amino acids. The germline V gene encodes CDR1 MDHEN and CDR2 SYDVKM. This CDR3 reads CASSILQILQQPQHF. In DNA form, the CDR3 reads TGTGCCAGCAGTATTCTACAGATCCTGCAACAGCCCCAGCATTTT.